This record looks at one TCR beta chain sequence and its context. In the study's own analysis: Reference gene primer amplification gave nucleated cell count estimates. Assay used: immunoSEQ multiplex PCR; TCRdb lists only in-frame clones, some missing. V, J and clone size were drawn from that table, and D and trimming were deduced from the DNA. The table includes around 67,000 clones, about 90% detected once. Deletions cut 4 bases from V and 2 bases from J, with 13 bases between. CDR1 is SGHDT and CDR2 is YYEEEE in the germline V gene. This CDR3 region has 15 residues. These data originate in a study of blood T cell repertoires in COVID-19. In the study overall: Spain, Italy and the United States supplied samples that represented acute and convalescent COVID-19.

The sample taken for sequencing was peripheral blood. V usage is TRBV5-6 and J usage is TRBJ2-4, with a weak D call TRBD2 (5 bases). This receptor was obtained from a woman aged 80 or over with active or convalescent COVID-19. Here the CDR3 DNA reads TGTGCCAGCAGCCATCCCGGGGTAACCAAAAACATTCAGTACTTC. Amino acid sequence: CASSHPGVTKNIQYF.